Listed here are 12 T cell receptor beta chains from one sample, sequenced in a study of shared clonotypes between healthy human individuals. Only in-frame clones appear in the TCRdb table, and some are missing; sequencing was by immunoSEQ multiplex PCR. Of 730,000 or so clones listed, 72% are singletons. The sample comprised memory CD4+ T cells sorted from blood. The subset here: CD45RA-negative fraction. The receptors stem from a woman younger than 45 in good health.

This clone is a singleton in its sample. The rearrangement joins TRBV27 to TRBJ2-7; 7 positions agree with TRBD1. The CDR3 extends over 15 amino acids. Germline V gene data show CDR1 as MNHEY and CDR2 as SMNVEV (reference sequence). J lost 0 bases, V lost 7 bases, and 9 bases had no gene match. The CDR3 DNA follows: TGTGCCAGCAAACTCGGACAGGCGAGCTCCTACGAGCAGTACTTC. The encoded protein is CASKLGQASSYEQYF.

The V gene is TRBV30, the J gene TRBJ2-1, with 8 bases aligning to TRBD2. From germline, CDR1 is GTSNPN and CDR2 SVGIG (reference sequence). This CDR3 comprises 15 residues. Trimming at V came to 0 bases and at J to 4 bases, leaving 5 bases not matched to a gene. CDR3 sequence (DNA): TGTGCCTGGAGTGTAGTGGCTAGCGGGTACAATGAGCAGTTCTTC. Amino acids: CAWSVVASGYNEQFF.

The sample holds one count of this clone. The chain carries TRBV18 and TRBJ1-4, with D possibly TRBD1 on 5 matching bases. The germline V gene encodes CDR1 KGHSH and CDR2 LQKENI. V was pared by 4 bases and J by 4 bases, with 16 bases between. CDR3 length: 16 amino acids. CDR3 protein: CASSRLQGAVNEKLFF. The CDR3 coding sequence is TGTGCCAGCTCACGCCTGCAGGGTGCGGTTAATGAAAAACTGTTTTTT.

The gene calls are TRBV7-9 and TRBJ2-5; 15 positions agree with TRBD2. J gave up 2 bases and V 5 bases, and 9 bases lay outside the gene matches. Germline assignment: CDR1 SEHNR and CDR2 FQNEAQ (reference sequence). The CDR3 contains 18 residues. The CDR3 is CASSEPGLAGGSQETQYF. CDR3 bases: TGTGCCAGCAGCGAACCGGGACTAGCGGGAGGCTCTCAAGAGACCCAGTACTTC.

This clone appeared a single time. The chain is built from TRBV19 and TRBJ2-1; 7 bases match TRBD1. In germline, CDR1 is LNHDA, CDR2 SQIVND (reference sequence). With 4 bases clipped from V and 8 bases from J, the junction kept 8 bases outside the gene matches. This CDR3 contains 14 residues. The CDR3 spells CASSTYSGGDEQFF. DNA of the CDR3: TGTGCCAGTAGTACTTATTCAGGGGGAGATGAGCAGTTCTTC.

This chain links TRBV23-1 with TRBJ2-5; 7 nucleotides align to TRBD1. The J call could be wrong; TRBJ2-7 is a better fit for the DNA end. TRBV23-1 is labeled an ORF, and its function is uncertain. The CDR3 covers 16 residues. The CDR3 bases are TGCGCCAGCAGCCCCATGGGACAGCGTGGGATCTACGAGCAGTACTTC. Amino acid sequence: CASSPMGQRGIYEQYF.

The gene calls are TRBV2 and TRBJ1-2; TRBD1 might be the D (5 bases). Germline-derived CDR1 and CDR2 are SNHLY and FYNNEI. There are 14 residues in the CDR3. Trimming removed 0 bases from V and 3 bases from J, with 8 bases in between. The chain's CDR3 is CASSEAAGHYGYTF. As DNA, the CDR3 is TGTGCCAGCAGTGAAGCGGCGGGACACTATGGCTACACCTTC.

The gene calls are TRBV11-1 and TRBJ2-7; 7 positions match TRBD2. Germline V lookup: CDR1 SGHAT, CDR2 FQDESV (reference sequence). The junction had 15 bases not matched to a gene; V was cut back by 5 bases and J by 2 bases. This CDR3 region has 17 residues. The CDR3 coding sequence is TGTGCCAGCAGCCGCTCGACTAGCCTCCAAGTCCCCTACGAGCAGTACTTC. Translation: CASSRSTSLQVPYEQYF.

In this sample, this clone turned up a few times. The chain recombines TRBV29-1 with TRBJ2-1; 9 bases line up with TRBD2. CDR3 size: 13 residues. Germline values: CDR1 SQVTM, CDR2 ANQGSEA. V gave up 4 bases and J gave up 7 bases; unmatched junction bases: 5. CDR3 nucleotides: TGCAGCGTTGGTAGCGGGAGTATAAATGAGCAGTTCTTC. Translated: CSVGSGSINEQFF.

The chain uses TRBV28 and TRBJ2-7; D is tentatively TRBD1 or TRBD2 (5 bases each). Germline lookup yields CDR1 MDHEN and CDR2 SYDVKM. The CDR3 totals 13 residues. Deletions cut 3 bases from V and 4 bases from J, with 10 bases between. For the CDR3, the DNA is TGTGCCAGCAGTTTTGGGGGATTGTACGAGCAGTACTTC. Translation gives CASSFGGLYEQYF.

This chain uses TRBV9 with TRBJ2-1; maybe TRBD1 (5 bases). Trimming removed 3 bases at V and 0 bases at J, with 13 bases between. This CDR3 comprises 16 residues. Germline CDR1 and CDR2: SGDLS and YYNGEE. The CDR3 DNA is TGTGCCAGCAGCGGACAGACCCTCAGCTCCTACAATGAGCAGTTCTTC. This translates into CASSGQTLSSYNEQFF.

The DNA for the CDR3 is TGTGCCAGCAGTTTTTGGGGACGGGAGCAGTACTTC. Amino acids: CASSFWGREQYF. The V call is TRBV27, the J call TRBJ2-7; D may match TRBD1 or TRBD2 (5 bases each). V was cut by 3 bases and J by 7 bases, with 10 bases left in between. The germline V gene encodes CDR1 MNHEY and CDR2 SMNVEV (reference sequence). The CDR3 loop spans 12 amino acids.